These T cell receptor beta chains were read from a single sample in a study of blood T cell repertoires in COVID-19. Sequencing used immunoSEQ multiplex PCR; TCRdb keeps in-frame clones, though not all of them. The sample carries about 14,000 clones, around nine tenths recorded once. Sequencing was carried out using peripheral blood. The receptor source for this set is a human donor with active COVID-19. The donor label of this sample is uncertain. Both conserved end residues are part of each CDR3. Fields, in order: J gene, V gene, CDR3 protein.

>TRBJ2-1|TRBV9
CASSVRDLKYNEQFF
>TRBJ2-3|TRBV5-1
CASSLDSGATDTQYF
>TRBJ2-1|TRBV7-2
CASSLLAGEGEQFF
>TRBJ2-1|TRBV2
CASSETRGNEQFF
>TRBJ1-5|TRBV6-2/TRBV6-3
CASSFQMTGAVRQPQHF
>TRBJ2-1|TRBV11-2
CASSGLAGGQYNEQFF
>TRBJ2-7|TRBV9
CASSQGQGPSYEQYF
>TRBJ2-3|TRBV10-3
CASAGGTDTQYF
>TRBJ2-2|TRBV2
CASSDTRSGELFF
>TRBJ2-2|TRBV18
CASSPLAETGELFF
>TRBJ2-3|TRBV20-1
CSASSWLATDTQYF
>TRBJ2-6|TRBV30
CAWSAARFSGANVLTF
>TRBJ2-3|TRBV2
CASTLRGGTDTQYF
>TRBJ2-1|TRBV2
CASSPGLAGGSYNEQFF
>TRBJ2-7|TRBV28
CASSSPGQASYEQYF
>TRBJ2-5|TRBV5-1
CASASPGAGQETQYF
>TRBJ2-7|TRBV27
CASSLSTGGREQYF
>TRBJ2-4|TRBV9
CASSVDGRGHIQYF
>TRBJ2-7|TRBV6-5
CASIQLPGQSYEQYF
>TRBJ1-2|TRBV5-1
CASSTGQSGYGYTF
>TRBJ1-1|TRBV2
CASDRGIMGTEAFF
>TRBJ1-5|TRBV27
CASSLAGENQPQHF
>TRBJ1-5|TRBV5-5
CASSLGGAWNQPQHF
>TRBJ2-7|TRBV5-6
CASRSGTGLYEQYF
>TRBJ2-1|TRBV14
CASSPGLAYNEQFF
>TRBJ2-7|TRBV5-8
CASRTRGGPYEQYF
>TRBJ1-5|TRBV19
CASRGQSTNSNQPQHF